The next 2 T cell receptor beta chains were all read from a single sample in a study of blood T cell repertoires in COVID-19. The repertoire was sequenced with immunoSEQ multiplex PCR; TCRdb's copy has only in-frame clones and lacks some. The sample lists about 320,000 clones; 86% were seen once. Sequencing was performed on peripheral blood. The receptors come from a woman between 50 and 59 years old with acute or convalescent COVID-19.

The CDR3 DNA reads TGTGCCAGCAGCCCGCGGGACTCATATTCACCCCTCCACTTT. Amino acids: CASSPRDSYSPLHF. V and J are TRBV7-9 and TRBJ1-6, with D perhaps matching TRBD1 (5 bases). This CDR3 is 14 amino acids long. The V gene lost 5 bases and the J gene lost 8 bases, with 13 bases spanning the gap. Germline V gives CDR1 SEHNR, CDR2 FQNEAQ (reference sequence).

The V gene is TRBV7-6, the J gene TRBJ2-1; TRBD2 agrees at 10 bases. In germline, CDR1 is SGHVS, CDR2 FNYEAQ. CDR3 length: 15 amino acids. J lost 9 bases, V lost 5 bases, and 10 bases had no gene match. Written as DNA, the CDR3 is TGTGCCAGCAGCCCAATTGGGACTAGCGATGGTGAGCAGTTCTTC. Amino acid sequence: CASSPIGTSDGEQFF.